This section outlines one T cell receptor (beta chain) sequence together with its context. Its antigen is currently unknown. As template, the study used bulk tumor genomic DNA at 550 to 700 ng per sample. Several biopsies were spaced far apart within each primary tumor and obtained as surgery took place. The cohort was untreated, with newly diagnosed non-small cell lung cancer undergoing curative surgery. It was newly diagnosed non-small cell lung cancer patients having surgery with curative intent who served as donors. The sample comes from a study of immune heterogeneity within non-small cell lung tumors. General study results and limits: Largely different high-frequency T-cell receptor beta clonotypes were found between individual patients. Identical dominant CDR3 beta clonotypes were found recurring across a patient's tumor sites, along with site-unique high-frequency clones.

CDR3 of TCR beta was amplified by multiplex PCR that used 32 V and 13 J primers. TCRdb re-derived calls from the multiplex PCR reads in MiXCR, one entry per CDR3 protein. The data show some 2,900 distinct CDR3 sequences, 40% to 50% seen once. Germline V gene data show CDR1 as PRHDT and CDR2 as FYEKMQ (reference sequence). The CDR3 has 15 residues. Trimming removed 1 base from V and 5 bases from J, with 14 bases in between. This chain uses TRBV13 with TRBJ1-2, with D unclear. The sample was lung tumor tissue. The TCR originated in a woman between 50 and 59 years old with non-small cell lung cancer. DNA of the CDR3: TGTGCCAGCAGCTTAGCTCCTGGCGGTTATTATGGCTACACCTTC. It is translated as CASSLAPGGYYGYTF.